This T cell receptor beta chain stems from a study of PD-1 blockade in mismatch repair-deficient tumors. Overall study context: Patients had 12 mismatch repair-deficient cancer types, all previously treated and progressing.

The CDR3 loop spans 15 amino acids. The V end lost 2 bases, the J end lost 2 bases, and 13 bases lay between the germline ends. Germline V gene data show CDR1 as MNHEY and CDR2 as SVGAGI. All patients were mismatch repair deficient, assessed by either PCR or immunohistochemistry. Study conclusions and caveats: Tumor-resident clones, often absent from pretreatment blood, expanded after pembrolizumab and then contracted.

Assay: immunoSEQ multiplex PCR; the TCRdb copy retains only in-frame clones and omits some. This sample has roughly 120,000 clones, with 88% found just once. Concerning this clone itself: Its antigen is unknown.

The sequence was obtained from an adult with mismatch repair-deficient cancer. The gene calls are TRBV6-5 and TRBJ2-7, with TRBD1 as a possible D gene (5 bases). The sequencing here drew on peripheral blood, taken approximately 72 weeks after starting pembrolizumab. The chain's CDR3 is CASSYATGTAYEQYF. CDR3 coding DNA: TGTGCCAGCAGTTACGCTACAGGTACGGCCTACGAGCAGTACTTC.